Only one count was recorded for the clone carrying this T cell receptor beta chain. Its antigen is unknown. The CDR3 has 17 residues. The ends lost 6 bases at V and 0 bases at J; junction bases unmatched: 4. CDR1 and CDR2 (germline): MNHEY, SMNVEV (reference sequence). The data are from a study of OX40 agonist ivuxolimab in advanced cancers. Study summary: Partial responses were observed in three patients, of whom one had hepatocellular carcinoma and two had cutaneous melanoma.

Study-level points and caveats: Averaging showed that CD8+ T cells had more expanded clones than CD4+ did. Some of the lowest clonal expansion was seen in partial responders at 0.1-3.0 mg/kg. Antigen specificity remained undetermined for the expanded peripheral T cells.

Some clones are missing from TCRdb's copy, which holds only in-frame ones; the method was immunoSEQ multiplex PCR. The data show just under 65,000 clones, with around 86% seen just once and approximately 1% held by the top ten. The input for sequencing was CD4+ or CD8+ T cells sorted from blood, taken in a trial of the OX40 agonist ivuxolimab. The V gene is TRBV27, the J gene TRBJ2-2, with 13 bases lining up with TRBD2. This TCR was recovered from an adult with an advanced solid tumor such as melanoma, head and neck, liver or kidney cancer. The CDR3 reads CASRRTSGSANTGELFF. The CDR3 DNA sequence: TGTGCCAGCAGACGGACTAGCGGGAGCGCGAACACCGGGGAGCTGTTTTTT.